The clone carrying this TCR beta chain has only one observation. Antigen unknown. The data belong to a study of a mutant IDH1 vaccine in newly diagnosed glioma. For the study at large: Vaccines were first given 4-6 weeks after radiotherapy alone, or with temozolomide cycles. Treated patients were roughly 60% male, approximately 40% female, mean age around 40 years. Most patients had received both radiotherapy and temozolomide, the prior options being radiotherapy, temozolomide, or both. Findings of the study overall: Pseudoprogression seemed unlinked to shifts in top peripheral T cell clonotypes.

J was trimmed by 5 bases and V by 3 bases; bases with no gene match: 9. CDR1 and CDR2 (germline): KGHSH, LQKENI. The CDR3 has 16 amino acids. Data came from immunoSEQ multiplex PCR; TCRdb stores just in-frame clones and leaves some out. Of about 82,000 clones in the sample, approximately 85% were seen once. The time point here: week 23, last vaccination. Each dose of the vaccine consisted of 300 ug of mutant IDH1 20-mer peptide, with topical imiquimod. The source of this sequence is a young man with glioma. Some clones in this sample may be carry-over from other donors' samples. The sample here was PBMCs, taken from a glioma patient whose treatment included an IDH1 peptide vaccine. The chain joins TRBV18 to TRBJ2-3; TRBD2 matches at 9 bases. The CDR3: CASSPPGGGAGDTQYF. The CDR3 coding sequence is TGTGCCAGCTCACCGCCTGGCGGGGGGGCCGGAGATACGCAGTATTTT.